This T cell receptor (beta chain) originates from a study of T cell repertoires in cytomegalovirus infection. Study as a whole: Indications of both CMV infection and matching HLA type were provided by public TCR beta signatures.

As for this clonotype: Its antigen remains unidentified.

Each CDR3 protein is one row after TCRdb ran MiXCR on the reads. The sample records 200,000 or so distinct CDR3 sequences, around 20% being singletons. The study's findings and limits: CMV-specific HLA-C-restricted TCR beta clonotypes dominated the ex vivo response. People with CMV and the relevant HLA were identified by cumulative public TCR beta family frequency.

V was pared by 1 base and J by 6 bases, with 18 bases between. Germline CDR1 is SGHDN and CDR2 is FVKESK. The CDR3 is made up of 16 amino acids. This TCR was recovered from a human donor in good health (CMV status not recorded). Some clones in this sample may be carry-over from other donors' samples. V usage is TRBV14 and J usage is TRBJ1-1; D unresolved. The sequenced sample was PBMCs. In nucleotides, the CDR3 is TGTGCCAGCAGCCAAGTGTGGGGAGTGGGGATTCCTGAAGCTTTCTTT. Residues: CASSQVWGVGIPEAFF.